Listed below are T cell receptor beta chains from one sample, sequenced in a study of T cell responses to AZD1222 COVID-19 vaccine. Repertoires were generated with immunoSEQ multiplex PCR, while TCRdb's copy carries only in-frame clones and drops some. The sample has some 130,000 clones; 65% to 90% are singletons. The sample in question was peripheral blood, obtained 28 days after the second dose of the MenACWY control vaccine. The receptors stem from an adult who received the MenACWY meningococcal vaccine as a control. Each CDR3 is given with its conserved first and last residue. D genes are given only for firm matches. The size entry is marked missing in some rows and otherwise reads once, few, many or a size class.

abundance	v_gene	j_gene	d_gene	CDR3aa	CDR3nt
-	TRBV5-6	TRBJ2-1	-	CASSSVGALPYNEQFF	TGTGCCAGCAGCTCCGTGGGGGCCCTACCCTACAATGAGCAGTTCTTC
-	TRBV6-1	TRBJ1-4	TRBD1	CASSETGTGGGEKLFF	TGTGCCAGCAGTGAGACCGGGACAGGGGGAGGTGAAAAACTGTTTTTT
-	TRBV18	TRBJ2-1	-	CASSPSGSSYNEQFF	TGTGCCAGCTCACCATCGGGGAGCTCCTACAATGAGCAGTTCTTC
-	TRBV5-1	TRBJ2-3	TRBD2	CASSLGASLLAEVGDTQYF	TGCGCCAGCAGCTTGGGGGCCTCTCTACTAGCGGAGGTCGGAGATACGCAGTATTTT
-	TRBV25-1	TRBJ1-2	TRBD1	CASSSRDRVPYGYTF	TGTGCCAGCAGTTCCCGGGACAGGGTCCCCTATGGCTACACCTTC
once	TRBV6-2/TRBV6-3	TRBJ2-1	TRBD1	CASSYLQGEIYNEQFF	TGTGCCAGCAGTTACTTACAGGGGGAGATCTACAATGAGCAGTTCTTC
-	TRBV7-2	TRBJ1-2	-	CASSLSENYGYTF	TGTGCCAGCAGCTTATCAGAAAACTATGGCTACACCTTC
-	TRBV30	TRBJ2-2	-	CGVDGARDTGELFF	TGTGGAGTGGACGGAGCCCGCGACACCGGGGAGCTGTTTTTT
-	TRBV27	TRBJ2-3	TRBD2	CASSLVTGGPDTQYF	TGTGCCAGCAGTTTGGTAACGGGGGGGCCGGATACGCAGTATTTT
-	TRBV5-1	TRBJ2-1	TRBD2	CASSLTSGGAHEQFF	TGCGCCAGCAGCTTAACTAGCGGGGGGGCACATGAGCAGTTCTTC
-	TRBV9	TRBJ1-1	-	CASSVALEGIAEAFF	TGTGCCAGCAGCGTAGCTTTGGAGGGAATCGCTGAAGCTTTCTTT
few	TRBV6-4	TRBJ1-2	-	CASIQGYTF	TGTGCCAGCATTCAAGGCTACACCTTC
-	TRBV19	TRBJ1-2	-	CASRSLGGSYGYTF	TGTGCCAGTAGGAGTCTTGGAGGGAGTTATGGCTACACCTTC